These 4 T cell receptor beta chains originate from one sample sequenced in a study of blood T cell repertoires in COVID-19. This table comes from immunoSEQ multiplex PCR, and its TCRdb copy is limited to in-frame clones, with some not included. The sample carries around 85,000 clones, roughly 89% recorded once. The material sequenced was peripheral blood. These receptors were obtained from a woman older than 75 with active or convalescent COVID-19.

CDR3 coding DNA: TGTGCCAGCAGTGAAAAGCGACCCATTTACAATGAGCAGTTCTTC. This sequence encodes CASSEKRPIYNEQFF. J is TRBJ2-1 and V is TRBV2, with D uncertain. V shed 2 bases and J shed 4 bases, with 12 bases lying between them. The CDR3 contains 15 residues. Germline assignment: CDR1 SNHLY and CDR2 FYNNEI. Filled out from reference TRBV2 and TRBJ2-1, the complete variable domain reads EPEVTQTPSHQVTQMGQEVILRCVPISNHLYFYWYRQILGQKVEFLVSFYNNEISEKSEIFDDQFSVERPDGSNFTLKIRSTKLEDSAMYFCASSEKRPIYNEQFFGPGTRLTVL.

Here the CDR3 reads CASSKGTGDSYEQYF. For the CDR3, the DNA is TGTGCCAGCAGCAAAGGGACAGGAGATTCCTACGAGCAGTACTTC. The chain recombines TRBV5-4 with TRBJ2-7, with 8 bases fitting TRBD1. The CDR3 covers 15 residues. J lost 1 base, V lost 4 bases, and 7 bases had no gene match. CDR1 and CDR2 (germline): SGHNT, YYREEE (reference sequence).

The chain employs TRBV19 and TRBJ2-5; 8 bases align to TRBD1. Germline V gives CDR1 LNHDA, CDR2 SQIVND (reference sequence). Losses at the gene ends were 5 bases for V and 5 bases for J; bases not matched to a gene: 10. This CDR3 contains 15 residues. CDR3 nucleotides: TGTGCCAGTAGTCCGGTGGACAGGGTTGAGGAGACCCAGTACTTC. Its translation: CASSPVDRVEETQYF.

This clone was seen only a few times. The CDR3 protein is CASSPVGQGYNEQFF. DNA of the CDR3: TGTGCCAGCTCACCGGTTGGGCAGGGCTACAATGAGCAGTTCTTC. The V and J genes are TRBV18 and TRBJ2-1; D perhaps matches TRBD1 (5 bases). V lost 3 bases and J 3 bases, leaving 12 bases between the germline ends. Germline-derived CDR1 and CDR2 are KGHSH and LQKENI. The CDR3 is 15 residues long.